This TCR beta chain was sequenced during a study of blood T cell repertoires in COVID-19. Study in general: Italy, Spain and the United States were the sources of the convalescent and acute COVID-19 samples. PBMCs, B-cell-depleted T cells, or T cells provided the cDNA or gDNA that made up the material.

Libraries were prepared by immunoSEQ multiplex PCR; TCRdb keeps only in-frame clonotypes and omits some of them. The table has 240,000 or so clones, approximately 80% seen once. This CDR3 spans 14 amino acids. V gave up 1 base and J gave up 6 bases; unmatched junction bases: 4. Germline-derived CDR1 and CDR2 are SGHDT and YYEEEE. Specimen: peripheral blood. The chain recombines TRBV5-6 with TRBJ1-5; 7 positions match TRBD1. The sequence derives from a woman aged 80 or over with acute or convalescent COVID-19. In DNA, the CDR3 is TGTGCCAGCAGCTTGTGGTCAGGGGGTCAGCCCCAGCATTTT. It specifies CASSLWSGGQPQHF.